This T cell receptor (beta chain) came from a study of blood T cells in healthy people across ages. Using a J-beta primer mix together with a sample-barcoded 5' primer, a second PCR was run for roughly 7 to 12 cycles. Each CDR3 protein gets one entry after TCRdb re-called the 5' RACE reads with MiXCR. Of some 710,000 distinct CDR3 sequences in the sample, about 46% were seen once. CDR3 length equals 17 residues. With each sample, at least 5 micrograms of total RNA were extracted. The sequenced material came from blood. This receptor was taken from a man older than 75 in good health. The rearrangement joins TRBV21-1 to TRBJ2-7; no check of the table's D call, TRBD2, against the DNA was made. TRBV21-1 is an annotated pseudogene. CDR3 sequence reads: CASRKREGLAKLYEQYF. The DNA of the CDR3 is TGTGCCAGCAGGAAGAGAGAGGGACTAGCGAAGTTGTACGAGCAGTACTTC.